These 27 T cell receptor beta chains were all obtained from the same sample, sequenced in a study of patients and donors after allogeneic stem cell transplantation (dated by TCRdb to between 2020 and 2021). Libraries came from RT-PCR. The sequencer listed for this sample is NextSeq 550. The public reads were reprocessed in TCRdb via fastp at Q25 and MiXCR, keeping in-frame beta chains. CDR3 protein duplicates are merged, each entry listing the most common genes and DNA. The table for this sample lists hundreds of thousands of distinct CDR3 sequences; 16% of them were counted only once. The top ten constitute over 6% of the sample. Sequenced sample: blood, either unsorted or a sorted T cell fraction (not recorded which). These receptors all stem from a human donor who was either an allogeneic HSCT recipient or a stem cell or donor lymphocyte infusion donor (not recorded which). It is not recorded whose cells these are; they may come from a transplant donor.

This clonotype was counted ten times or more. The V gene is TRBV7-9, the J gene TRBJ1-1; 8 nucleotides match TRBD1. The germline V gene has CDR1 SEHNR and CDR2 FQNEAQ (reference sequence). The CDR3 runs to 16 residues. V trimming: 5 bases; J trimming: 4 bases; junction bases outside the gene matches: 12. CDR3 region: CASSPESRQGSTEAFF. CDR3 in DNA: TGTGCCAGCAGCCCAGAATCGAGACAGGGGAGCACTGAAGCTTTCTTT.

Only a few counts were recorded for this clonotype. The chain combines TRBV29-1 with TRBJ2-1, with 13 positions matching TRBD2. CDR3 length: 16 residues. Germline CDR1 SQVTM, CDR2 ANQGSEA. The V segment lost 0 bases and the J segment 3 bases; nucleotides outside the gene matches: 2. The CDR3 reads CSVEDGTSGDYNEQFF. CDR3 DNA sequence: TGCAGCGTTGAAGATGGGACTAGCGGGGACTACAATGAGCAGTTCTTC.

The chain uses TRBV7-7 and TRBJ2-1; D is unclear. This CDR3 is built from 14 residues. With 0 bases removed from V and 3 bases from J, the gap between germline ends came to 6 bases. Per the germline V gene, CDR1 is SSHAT and CDR2 is FNYEAQ (reference sequence). Written as DNA, the CDR3 is TGTGCCAGCAGCTTAGCGGCACTCTACAATGAGCAGTTCTTC. Residues: CASSLAALYNEQFF.

The chain joins TRBV4-2 to TRBJ2-5; either TRBD1 or TRBD2 may supply D (7 bases each). Looked up from germline, CDR1 is LGHNA and CDR2 is YNFKEQ. Trimming removed 0 bases from V and 2 bases from J, with 16 bases in between. This CDR3 contains 17 residues. CDR3 nucleotides: TGTGCCAGCAGCCAAGAGGGAGGGGGCCCCTTTCAAGAGACCCAGTACTTC. It is translated as CASSQEGGGPFQETQYF.

V is TRBV20-1 and J is TRBJ2-7; 9 nucleotides align to TRBD2. Germline-derived CDR1 and CDR2 are DFQATT and SNEGSKA (reference sequence). There are 13 residues in the CDR3. The junction had 3 bases not matched to a gene; V was cut back by 5 bases and J by 1 base. The CDR3 is CSADLAGSYEQYF. For the CDR3, the DNA is TGCAGTGCTGACCTAGCGGGGTCCTACGAGCAGTACTTC.

This clonotype was counted between two and nine times. The J gene is TRBJ2-1, the V gene TRBV3-1; D is uncertain. Germline V gives CDR1 LGHDT, CDR2 YNNKEL (reference sequence). Trimming left V 0 bases short and J 10 bases short, with 10 bases between. CDR3 length equals 13 residues. The CDR3 loop is CASSQDFSPEQFF. The CDR3 region has the DNA TGTGCCAGCAGCCAAGATTTTAGCCCAGAGCAGTTCTTC.

The chain carries TRBV3-1 and TRBJ2-7; D gene unclear. The germline gives CDR1 LGHDT, CDR2 YNNKEL (reference sequence). This CDR3 comprises 17 residues. V was trimmed by 2 bases and J by 2 bases, leaving 19 bases between them. This CDR3 is CASSQRFLTHHPYEQYF. CDR3 nucleotides: TGTGCCAGCAGCCAACGCTTTTTGACGCATCACCCCTACGAGCAGTACTTC.

Only a few counts were recorded for this clonotype. The CDR3 coding sequence is TGCAGTGCTAGAGATCTAGCGAGAACGCAGTATTTT. This sequence encodes CSARDLARTQYF. The genes are TRBV20-1 and TRBJ2-3; D is perhaps TRBD2 (6 bases). The CDR3 totals 12 residues. CDR1 is DFQATT and CDR2 is SNEGSKA in the germline V gene (reference sequence). V lost 0 bases, J lost 9 bases, and 10 bases lay in between.

This chain joins TRBV19 and TRBJ1-5, with a weak D call TRBD1 (6 bases). The CDR3 runs to 13 residues. Per the germline V gene, CDR1 is LNHDA and CDR2 is SQIVND (reference sequence). Trimming pared 11 bases from V and 7 bases from J, leaving 18 bases between. The CDR3 DNA sequence: TGTGCCTCCTCACAGGGATGGGGACAGCCCCAGCATTTT. Its protein is CASSQGWGQPQHF.

The V and J genes are TRBV6-4 and TRBJ2-1, with 8 bases fitting TRBD1. The ends lost 8 bases at V and 5 bases at J; junction bases unmatched: 8. Germline assignment: CDR1 MRHNA and CDR2 SNTAGT. CDR3 length: 14 amino acids. The CDR3 DNA reads TGTGCCAGCGACCGGGACAGGCAAAACAATGAGCAGTTCTTC. Translation: CASDRDRQNNEQFF.

The chain has TRBV11-1 and TRBJ1-2, with a weak D call TRBD1 (6 bases). Between the trimmed V and J ends, which lost 8 bases and 3 bases, there was a span of 28 bases. This CDR3 spans 18 amino acids. Germline V gives CDR1 SGHAT, CDR2 FQDESV (reference sequence). CDR3 sequence reads: CASLIIPSQRQGYYGYTF. CDR3 DNA: TGTGCCAGCCTCATCATACCCTCCCAGAGGCAGGGGTACTATGGCTACACCTTC.

In this sample, this clonotype turned up a few times. CDR3 residues: CSARGVQLYSNQPQHF. As DNA, the CDR3 is TGCAGTGCTAGAGGGGTACAGCTTTATAGCAATCAGCCCCAGCATTTT. The gene calls are TRBV20-1 and TRBJ1-5; the D is unclear. V shed 1 base and J shed 0 bases, with 13 bases lying between them. The CDR3 is 16 amino acids. The germline V gene encodes CDR1 DFQATT and CDR2 SNEGSKA (reference sequence).

A note on this clonotype: A read error is possible here, since a much larger clone lies one base away. This chain connects TRBV7-3 to TRBJ1-2; TRBD1 agrees at 7 bases. Trimming took 7 bases from V and 1 from J; bases not matched to a gene: 3. Germline loops: CDR1 SGHTA, CDR2 FQGTGA. The CDR3 has 13 residues. CDR3 residues: CASTRDSNYGYTF. CDR3 bases: TGTGCCAGCACCAGGGACAGTAACTATGGCTACACCTTC.

This clonotype occurred many times. The V and J genes are TRBV7-6 and TRBJ2-7; D not certain. The V end was cut by 2 bases, the J end by 5 bases, with 22 bases between. CDR1 is SGHVS and CDR2 is FNYEAQ in the germline V gene. This CDR3 has 17 residues. CDR3 protein: CASSLRPASRVFHEQYF. CDR3 nucleotides: TGTGCCAGCAGCTTACGTCCGGCTAGTAGGGTGTTCCACGAGCAGTACTTC.

The sample holds a few counts of this clonotype. This chain connects TRBV7-3 to TRBJ1-1; D is undetermined. This CDR3 comprises 18 residues. With 5 bases removed from V and 1 base from J, the gap between germline ends came to 23 bases. The germline V gene has CDR1 SGHTA and CDR2 FQGTGA. The CDR3 loop is CASSDDGSRLAKNTEAFF. CDR3 in DNA: TGTGCCAGCAGCGACGACGGGTCCCGATTAGCGAAGAACACTGAAGCTTTCTTT.

The rearrangement joins TRBV28 to TRBJ2-7; weak D call: TRBD2 (6 bases). V lost 0 bases and J 4 bases, leaving 16 bases between the germline ends. CDR3 length: 16 amino acids. Looked up from germline, CDR1 is MDHEN and CDR2 is SYDVKM. The CDR3 region is CASSLWSGGTPYEQYF. The CDR3 DNA follows: TGTGCCAGCAGTTTATGGTCGGGCGGGACCCCTTACGAGCAGTACTTC. Together with reference TRBV28 and TRBJ2-7, the CDR3 gives the full variable domain: DVKVTQSSRYLVKRTGEKVFLECVQDMDHENMFWYRQDPGLGLRLIYFSYDVKMKEKGDIPEGYSVSREKKERFSLILESASTNQTSMYLCASSLWSGGTPYEQYFGPGTRLTVT.

The table lists this clonotype with a few counts. The chain has TRBV3-1 and TRBJ2-4, with 12 positions matching TRBD2. V was clipped by 4 bases and J by 0 bases; unmatched bases: 7. This CDR3 is 18 amino acids long. The germline CDR1 and CDR2 sequences are LGHDT and YNNKEL (reference sequence). The CDR3 loop reads CASSLLAGGPRAKNIQYF. CDR3 nucleotides: TGTGCCAGCAGCCTACTAGCGGGAGGACCAAGAGCCAAAAACATTCAGTACTTC.

This clonotype was detected only a few times. The gene calls are TRBV5-1 and TRBJ2-2, with 8 bases that match TRBD2. V dropped 5 bases and J dropped 0; count of bases not matched to a gene: 6. Germline V gene lookup returns CDR1 SGHRS and CDR2 YFSETQ. The length of the CDR3 is 16 residues. This chain's CDR3 is CASSYLSGANTGELFF. In DNA form, the CDR3 reads TGCGCCAGCAGTTACCTTAGCGGGGCGAACACCGGGGAGCTGTTTTTT. Variable domain in full (rest from reference TRBV5-1 and TRBJ2-2): KAGVTQTPRYLIKTRGQQVTLSCSPISGHRSVSWYQQTPGQGLQFLFEYFSETQRNKGNFPGRFSGRQFSNSRSEMNVSTLELGDSALYLCASSYLSGANTGELFFGEGSRLTVL.

The chain joins TRBV7-9 to TRBJ2-7; a weak D match, TRBD2 (6 bases). Germline CDR1 is SEHNR and CDR2 is FQNEAQ (reference sequence). The CDR3 spans 14 residues. V shed 0 bases and J shed 4 bases, with 10 bases lying between them. CDR3 in DNA: TGTGCCAGCAGCTTAGCTAGCGGCTATTACGAGCAGTACTTC. Translation: CASSLASGYYEQYF.

This clonotype was seen a handful of times. The chain uses TRBV7-6 and TRBJ1-5, with TRBD1 matching 7 bases. This CDR3 is built from 15 residues. Losses at the gene ends were 1 base for V and 6 bases for J; bases not matched to a gene: 6. Germline V lookup: CDR1 SGHVS, CDR2 FNYEAQ. The CDR3 region is CASSLVRQGGQPQHF. In DNA form, the CDR3 reads TGTGCCAGCAGCTTAGTCCGACAGGGTGGTCAGCCCCAGCATTTT. Based on the CDR3 plus reference TRBV7-6 and TRBJ1-5, the full variable domain is GAGVSQSPRYKVTKRGQDVALRCDPISGHVSLYWYRQALGQGPEFLTYFNYEAQQDKSGLPNDRFSAERPEGSISTLTIQRTEQRDSAMYRCASSLVRQGGQPQHFGDGTRLSIL.

The CDR3 sequence is CAIWGGTSGSERNEQFF. In nucleotides, the CDR3 is TGTGCCATTTGGGGGGGGACTAGCGGGAGTGAGCGAAATGAGCAGTTCTTC. The chain combines TRBV10-3 with TRBJ2-1, with 14 bases lining up with TRBD2. CDR1 and CDR2 from the germline V gene are ENHRY and SYGVKD. CDR3 length: 17 residues. The junction had 14 bases not matched to a gene; V was cut back by 9 bases and J by 7 bases.

This clonotype has just a few counts. The chain recombines TRBV11-2 with TRBJ1-1, with unresolved D. The CDR3 has 14 amino acids. V was clipped by 7 bases and J by 0 bases, with 12 bases between them. The germline V gene has CDR1 SGHAT and CDR2 FQNNGV. Here the CDR3 DNA reads TGTGCCAGCACCCTAAGACGGGTGAACACTGAAGCTTTCTTT. This gives the protein CASTLRRVNTEAFF.

Comment on this clonotype: A much larger clonotype is one base distant, so this may be a read error. This sequence joins TRBV6-2 or TRBV6-3 and TRBJ2-2, with D possibly matching TRBD2 (6 bases). Germline V gene sequence: CDR1 MNHEY, CDR2 SVGEGT. The germline V and J ends were trimmed by 7 bases and 5 bases, with 17 bases remaining between them. The CDR3 has 15 residues. The CDR3 DNA sequence: TGTGCCAGCACCCATGAGGCGGGAAAGACCGGGGAGCTGTTTTTT. As protein: CASTHEAGKTGELFF.

CDR3 DNA: TGTGCCAGCAGCCAAGTTAACTCCTACGAGCAGTACTTC. Its translation is CASSQVNSYEQYF. The chain has TRBV4-2 and TRBJ2-7; D gene uncertain. Germline loops: CDR1 LGHNA, CDR2 YNFKEQ. Trimming stripped 1 base from V and 0 bases from J, with 4 bases between. The CDR3 covers 13 residues.

This clonotype has a count of ten or more. This chain joins TRBV24-1 and TRBJ2-4, with D perhaps being TRBD1 or TRBD2 (6 bases each). The CDR3 sequence is 14 residues long. Trimming took 9 bases from V and 7 from J, leaving 18 bases between them. Germline V gene sequence: CDR1 KGHDR, CDR2 SFDVKD. CDR3 region: CATSSRGRPNIQYF. The CDR3 bases are TGTGCCACCTCATCACGGGGGCGACCGAACATTCAGTACTTC.

This sequence joins TRBV30 and TRBJ1-1; 11 bases agree with TRBD1. The CDR3 totals 14 residues. The germline V gene has CDR1 GTSNPN and CDR2 SVGIG (reference sequence). V lost 2 bases and J lost 3; bases outside the gene matches: 2. The CDR3 nucleotides are TGTGCCTGGAGTCCGGGACAGGGGGACACTGAAGCTTTCTTT. Encoded protein: CAWSPGQGDTEAFF.

This sequence joins TRBV9 and TRBJ2-2, with TRBD1 matching over 8 bases. The junction had 7 bases not matched to a gene; V was cut back by 0 bases and J by 3 bases. Germline V gene data show CDR1 as SGDLS and CDR2 as YYNGEE. The CDR3 consists of 17 residues. The CDR3 region is CASSVDGGDRYTGELFF. In DNA form, the CDR3 reads TGTGCCAGCAGCGTAGATGGTGGGGACAGGTACACCGGGGAGCTGTTTTTT.